This entry lists 25 T cell receptor beta chains sequenced from one sample in a study of T cells in Graves' hyperthyroidism and ophthalmopathy. From RNA transcripts, TCR beta CDR3 regions were amplified. HTBI primers were the set used in a first-round RT-PCR of the TCR CDR3. MiXCR, run by TCRdb on the multiplex PCR reads, gives a single entry per CDR3 protein. The table includes approximately 320,000 distinct CDR3 sequences, over 15% detected once. Source material: blood. Receptors originate from a man aged 25-40 years with Graves' hyperthyroidism.

This clonotype was recorded many times. The chain links TRBV18 to TRBJ2-7; D is uncertain. From germline, CDR1 is KGHSH and CDR2 LQKENI. V lost 4 bases, J lost 0 bases, and 22 bases lay in between. The CDR3 runs to 18 residues. The CDR3 region is CASSLLPGEANSSYEQYF. The CDR3 nucleotides read TGTGCCAGCTCACTACTGCCCGGCGAGGCCAACAGCTCCTACGAGCAGTACTTC.

At least ten counts were recorded for this clonotype. The gene calls are TRBV27 and TRBJ2-1; 11 bases fit TRBD2. Germline V lookup: CDR1 MNHEY, CDR2 SMNVEV (reference sequence). V gave up 5 bases and J gave up 1 base; unmatched junction bases: 7. The CDR3 is 17 residues long. For the CDR3, the DNA is TGTGCCAGCAGTGCTGGACTAGCGGGTCTATCCTACAATGAGCAGTTCTTC. Residues: CASSAGLAGLSYNEQFF.

This clonotype was observed at least ten times. The chain employs TRBV28 and TRBJ2-5, with D perhaps TRBD2 (6 bases). This CDR3 has 17 amino acids. The germline gives CDR1 MDHEN, CDR2 SYDVKM. V gave up 6 bases and J gave up 0 bases, with 20 bases separating them. CDR3 bases: TGTGCCAGCAGCTCTCCCTTACTAGCTGCGTACCAAGAGACCCAGTACTTC. Translated, it gives CASSSPLLAAYQETQYF.

This clonotype was recorded a few times. The J gene is TRBJ1-1, the V gene TRBV4-1, with D possibly matching TRBD1 (5 bases). Trimming pared 4 bases from V and 5 bases from J, leaving 14 bases between. Germline V gene data show CDR1 as MGHRA and CDR2 as YSYEKL. This CDR3 is built from 14 residues. The CDR3 region has the DNA TGCGCCAGCAGCCGCCCGAGGGGTGGGACTGAAGCTTTCTTT. It codes for CASSRPRGGTEAFF.

This clonotype was recorded at least ten times. The V and J genes are TRBV18 and TRBJ2-7; either TRBD1 or TRBD2 may fit D (5 bases each). Trimming took off 5 bases at V and 4 bases at J, with 9 bases between the two ends. Germline V gives CDR1 KGHSH, CDR2 LQKENI. The CDR3 sequence is 12 residues long. CDR3 sequence reads: CASSGTEYEQYF. The CDR3 DNA sequence: TGTGCCAGCTCAGGGACCGAGTACGAGCAGTACTTC.

In this sample, this clonotype turned up many times. This chain links TRBV11-2 with TRBJ2-3; tentative D call: TRBD2 (5 bases). Looked up from germline, CDR1 is SGHAT and CDR2 is FQNNGV. Deletions cut 5 bases from V and 3 bases from J, with 15 bases between. The length of the CDR3 is 15 residues. The CDR3 loop reads CASSLLDLDTDTQYF. CDR3 coding DNA: TGTGCCAGCAGCCTCCTGGACTTAGATACAGATACGCAGTATTTT.

At least ten counts were recorded for this clonotype. This sequence joins TRBV18 and TRBJ1-1; TRBD1 is a possible D gene (6 bases). The CDR3 extends over 13 amino acids. Germline V CDR1 and CDR2: KGHSH, LQKENI. V lost 8 bases and J 4 bases, leaving 14 bases between the germline ends. CDR3 coding DNA: TGTGCCAGCAGCCAAACAGGGAGCACTGAAGCTTTCTTT. It yields the protein CASSQTGSTEAFF.

This chain joins TRBV24-1 and TRBJ1-2; D unclear. Germline V lookup: CDR1 KGHDR, CDR2 SFDVKD. Between the trimmed V and J ends, which lost 7 bases and 6 bases, there was a span of 8 bases. The CDR3 has 11 amino acids. CDR3 nucleotides: TGTGCCACCAGCTCCCCGGATGGCTACACCTTC. Its protein product is CATSSPDGYTF.

Ten or more counts support this clonotype. V usage is TRBV7-8 and J usage is TRBJ2-1; 7 positions match TRBD2. The CDR3 totals 15 residues. CDR1 and CDR2 (germline): SGHVS, FQNEAQ. V shed 4 bases, J shed 2 bases, and the junction held 5 bases outside the gene matches. The DNA of the CDR3 is TGTGCCAGCAGCTCCCGCCTAGCGGCCTACAATGAGCAGTTCTTC. It translates to CASSSRLAAYNEQFF. The whole variable domain, filled in from reference TRBV7-8 and TRBJ2-1, reads GAGVSQSPRYKVAKRGQDVALRCDPISGHVSLFWYQQALGQGPEFLTYFQNEAQLDKSGLPSDRFFAERPEGSVSTLKIQRTQQEDSAVYLCASSSRLAAYNEQFFGPGTRLTVL.

There are many counts of this clonotype. The chain joins TRBV3-1 to TRBJ2-3; tentatively, D is TRBD2 (5 bases). Germline V gene sequence: CDR1 LGHDT, CDR2 YNNKEL (reference sequence). CDR3 size: 15 residues. Trimming pared 0 bases from V and 6 bases from J, leaving 13 bases between. The CDR3 region is CASSQDSRTGDTQYF. The DNA of the CDR3 is TGTGCCAGCAGCCAAGATTCTAGGACTGGGGATACGCAGTATTTT.

Concerning this clonotype itself: At one boundary the junction diverges from the germline segment, which might be a read error. The genes are TRBV10-3 and TRBJ1-3; no reliable D call. From germline, CDR1 is ENHRY and CDR2 SYGVKD. The CDR3 loop spans 13 amino acids. The CDR3 DNA reads as TGTGCCACCCAATTACACTCTGGAAACGCCATATATTTT. Amino acid sequence: CATQLHSGNAIYF.

This clonotype showed up just a few times. V gene TRBV9 combines with J gene TRBJ2-5; 12 bases fit TRBD2. CDR3 size: 18 residues. V trimming: 3 bases; J trimming: 2 bases; junction bases outside the gene matches: 11. Germline CDR1 and CDR2: SGDLS and YYNGEE. DNA for the CDR3: TGTGCCAGCAGCGAGACCGGTGCTAGCGGGAGGGTTCAAGAGACCCAGTACTTC. It translates to CASSETGASGRVQETQYF. Complete variable domain (other parts from reference TRBV9 and TRBJ2-5): DSGVTQTPKHLITATGQRVTLRCSPRSGDLSVYWYQQSLDQGLQFLIQYYNGEERAKGNILERFSAQQFPDLHSELNLSSLELGDSALYFCASSETGASGRVQETQYFGPGTRLLVL.

The V call is TRBV18, the J call TRBJ1-5, with a tentative D call TRBD1 (6 bases). The CDR3 runs to 15 residues. Trimming took off 2 bases at V and 5 bases at J, with 13 bases between the two ends. The germline gives CDR1 KGHSH, CDR2 LQKENI. CDR3 DNA sequence: TGTGCCAGCTCACCATTTGGGGGGCAGGATCAGCCCCAGCATTTT. Its protein product is CASSPFGGQDQPQHF.

Ten or more counts support this clonotype. The chain has TRBV4-1 and TRBJ2-7, with TRBD2 identical over 7 bases. Trimming took 0 bases from V and 2 from J; bases not matched to a gene: 4. The germline V gene has CDR1 MGHRA and CDR2 YSYEKL. The length of the CDR3 is 15 residues. The CDR3 nucleotides read TGCGCCAGCAGCCAAGAACCAGCGGGGCCCTACGAGCAGTACTTC. It translates to CASSQEPAGPYEQYF.

This clonotype was seen a few times. The V and J genes are TRBV24-1 and TRBJ1-2; D not certain. Per germline, CDR1 KGHDR and CDR2 SFDVKD. Trimming took 7 bases from V and 4 from J, leaving 12 bases between them. The CDR3 runs 13 residues. The DNA of the CDR3 is TGTGCCACCAGCCTAAACTGGGGCTATGGCTACACCTTC. It encodes CATSLNWGYGYTF.

Worth noting for this clonotype: This sequence may be a read error, since a much larger clone differs from it by one base. The rearrangement uses TRBV18 and TRBJ1-2; TRBD1 is a possible D gene (5 bases). Germline V gene lookup returns CDR1 KGHSH and CDR2 LQKENI. Trimming took 5 bases from V and 6 from J, leaving 10 bases between them. There are 12 residues in the CDR3. CDR3 nucleotides: TGTGCCAGCTCAGCGGCGGGGCATGGCTACACCTTC. It specifies CASSAAGHGYTF.

About this clonotype: Possible read error: a much larger clone is one base away. This chain joins TRBV6-9 and TRBJ2-1; D gene ambiguous. Germline V gives CDR1 MNHGY, CDR2 SVAAGI. The CDR3 has 14 residues. The CDR3 spells CASSYGSIYDEQFF. The CDR3 DNA follows: TGTGCCAGCAGCTACGGATCGATCTACGATGAGCAGTTCTTC.

Concerning this clonotype itself: One end of the junction does not line up with germline, which may come from a read error. This chain links TRBV20-1 with TRBJ1-5, with 7 positions matching TRBD1. The CDR3 is made up of 13 amino acids. Germline loops: CDR1 DFQATT, CDR2 SNEGSKA (reference sequence). The CDR3 sequence is CSARAQGVGPHHF. In DNA form, the CDR3 reads TGCAGTGCTAGAGCTCAGGGGGTGGGGCCCCATCATTTT.

There are a few counts of this clonotype. At one boundary the junction diverges from the germline segment, which might be a read error. The rearrangement uses TRBV12-3 or TRBV12-4 and TRBJ2-7, with a weak D call TRBD2 (8 bases). CDR3 length: 12 residues. Here the CDR3 DNA reads TGTGCCAGCAGTTACACAGGGGTGCGGGAGGACTTC. Protein: CASSYTGVREDF.

This clonotype appeared many times. This sequence joins TRBV12-3 or TRBV12-4 and TRBJ2-1, with 12 bases aligning to TRBD2. The CDR3 totals 15 residues. Germline trimming cut 6 bases from V and 2 bases from J; bases unmatched to any gene: 2. This CDR3 is CASRRTSGTYNEQFF. The CDR3 bases are TGTGCCAGCAGGCGGACTAGCGGGACCTACAATGAGCAGTTCTTC.

This clonotype was observed at least ten times. The chain couples TRBV5-5 to TRBJ2-3; 9 nucleotides match TRBD2. With 3 bases clipped from V and 0 bases from J, the junction kept 2 bases outside the gene matches. The CDR3 extends over 15 amino acids. Germline V gene sequence: CDR1 SGHKS, CDR2 YYEKEE (reference sequence). CDR3 in DNA: TGTGCCAGCAGCTCTAGCGGGGCCAGCACAGATACGCAGTATTTT. This codes for CASSSSGASTDTQYF.

This clonotype was recorded many times. This rearrangement joins TRBV6-1 to TRBJ2-7; D call uncertain. V lost 6 bases, J lost 7 bases, and 22 bases lay in between. Germline CDR1 is MNHNS and CDR2 is SASEGT. The CDR3 is 15 amino acids. CDR3 in amino acids: CASRLTTVASWEQYF. Here the CDR3 DNA reads TGTGCCAGCAGGCTCACCACAGTAGCCTCCTGGGAGCAGTACTTC.

At least ten counts were recorded for this clonotype. The chain uses TRBV12-3 or TRBV12-4 and TRBJ2-3; D perhaps matches TRBD2 (5 bases). Trimming stripped 2 bases from V and 4 bases from J, with 10 bases between. This CDR3 is built from 14 residues. CDR3 region: CASSLSPSPDTQYF. CDR3 in DNA: TGTGCCAGCAGTTTATCCCCTAGCCCAGATACGCAGTATTTT.

Ten or more counts support this clonotype. The chain uses TRBV12-3 or TRBV12-4 and TRBJ2-3, with 8 nucleotides matching TRBD1. Unmatched junction bases numbered 8, after V lost 6 bases and J lost 6 bases. The CDR3 runs to 14 residues. CDR3 region: CASSLTGGSDTQYF. For the CDR3, the DNA is TGTGCCAGCAGCCTCACAGGGGGATCGGATACGCAGTATTTT.

In its sample, this clonotype was seen many times. The gene calls are TRBV20-1 and TRBJ2-3, with D unclear. The CDR3 covers 12 residues. The germline CDR1 and CDR2 sequences are DFQATT and SNEGSKA (reference sequence). Trimming removed 6 bases from V and 0 bases from J, with 7 bases in between. The CDR3 loop reads CSAQTSTDTQYF. The DNA of the CDR3 is TGCAGTGCCCAGACTAGCACAGATACGCAGTATTTT.